This T cell receptor (beta chain) was documented in a study of glioma-infiltrating T cells. Study at large: Presurgical dexamethasone in glioma patients lasted six or fewer days. Findings of the study overall: A blood CDR3 motif signature was depleted in highly divergent patients. Non-neoplastic patients had below-expected tissue-blood divergence, while all gliomas exceeded expectation.

Amplification of TCR alpha and beta CDR3 regions from RNA used iRepertoire nested multiplex PCR. For one-step reverse transcription and amplification, about 85-400 ng of tissue mRNA or PBMC total RNA was used. TCRdb reanalysed the multiplex PCR reads using MiXCR and keeps one entry per CDR3 protein. The sample includes 400,000 or so distinct CDR3 sequences, 35% to 45% seen only once; the top ten take approximately 12%. Only a few counts were recorded for this clonotype. The antigen is not known. The sequence was obtained from a human donor with low-grade glioma or glioblastoma, undergoing nonglioma brain surgery, or in good health (not recorded which). The sequencing input was glioma tissue, nonneoplastic brain tissue, or PBMCs (not recorded which).

The CDR3, as DNA: TGCGCCAGCAGCTACATTGCGGGACAGGGGTACAATGAGCAGTTCTTC. As protein: CASSYIAGQGYNEQFF. The rearrangement uses TRBV5-1 and TRBJ2-1; TRBD1 matches at 10 bases. The CDR3 runs to 16 residues. In germline, CDR1 is SGHRS, CDR2 YFSETQ. The V gene end was trimmed by 3 bases and the J gene end by 4 bases; junction bases not matched to a gene: 7.